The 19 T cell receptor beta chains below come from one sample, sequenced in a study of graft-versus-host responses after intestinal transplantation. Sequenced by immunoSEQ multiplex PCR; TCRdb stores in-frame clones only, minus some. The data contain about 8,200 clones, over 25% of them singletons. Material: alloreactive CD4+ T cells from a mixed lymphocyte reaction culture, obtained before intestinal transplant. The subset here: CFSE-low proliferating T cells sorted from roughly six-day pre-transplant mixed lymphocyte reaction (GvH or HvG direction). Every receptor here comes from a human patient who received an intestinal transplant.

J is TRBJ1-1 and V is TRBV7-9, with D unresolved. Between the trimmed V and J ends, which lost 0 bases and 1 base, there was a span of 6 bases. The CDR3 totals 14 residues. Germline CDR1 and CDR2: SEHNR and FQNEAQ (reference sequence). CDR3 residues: CASSLASGNTEAFF. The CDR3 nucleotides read TGTGCCAGCAGCTTAGCTTCCGGGAACACTGAAGCTTTCTTT.

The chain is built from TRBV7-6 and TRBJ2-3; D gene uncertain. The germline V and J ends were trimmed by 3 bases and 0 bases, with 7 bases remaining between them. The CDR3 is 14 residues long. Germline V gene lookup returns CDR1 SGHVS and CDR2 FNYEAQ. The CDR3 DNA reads TGTGCCAGCAGCTTTGGAGCTAGCACAGATACGCAGTATTTT. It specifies CASSFGASTDTQYF.

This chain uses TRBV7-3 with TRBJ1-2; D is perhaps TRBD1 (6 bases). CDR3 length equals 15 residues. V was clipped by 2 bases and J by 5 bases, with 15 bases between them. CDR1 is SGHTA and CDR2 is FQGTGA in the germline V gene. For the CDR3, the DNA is TGTGCCAGCAGCTTATCGTCCGGGACAAGTTATGGCTACACCTTC. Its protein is CASSLSSGTSYGYTF.

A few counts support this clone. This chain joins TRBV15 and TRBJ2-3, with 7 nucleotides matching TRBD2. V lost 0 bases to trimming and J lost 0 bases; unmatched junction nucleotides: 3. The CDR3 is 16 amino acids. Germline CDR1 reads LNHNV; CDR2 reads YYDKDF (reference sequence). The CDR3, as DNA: TGTGCCACCAGCAGAGAACCAGCGGGGAGCACAGATACGCAGTATTTT. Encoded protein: CATSREPAGSTDTQYF.

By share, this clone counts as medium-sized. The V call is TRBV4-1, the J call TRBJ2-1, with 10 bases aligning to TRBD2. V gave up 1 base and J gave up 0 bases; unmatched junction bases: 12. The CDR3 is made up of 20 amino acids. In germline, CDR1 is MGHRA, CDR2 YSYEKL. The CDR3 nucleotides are TGCGCCAGCAGCCAAGGAATCGGGCTAGCGGGGGTGAGCTCCTACAATGAGCAGTTCTTC. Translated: CASSQGIGLAGVSSYNEQFF.

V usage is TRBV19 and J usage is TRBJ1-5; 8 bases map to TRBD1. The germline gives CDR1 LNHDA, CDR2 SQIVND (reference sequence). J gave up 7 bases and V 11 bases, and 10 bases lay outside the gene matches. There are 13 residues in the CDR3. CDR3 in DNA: TGTGCCGGCTCTACCGGGACAGGACAGCCCCAGCATTTT. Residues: CAGSTGTGQPQHF. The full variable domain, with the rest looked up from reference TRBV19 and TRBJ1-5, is DGGITQSPKYLFRKEGQNVTLSCEQNLNHDAMYWYRQDPGQGLRLIYYSQIVNDFQKGDIAEGYSVSREKKESFPLTVTSAQKNPTAFYLCAGSTGTGQPQHFGDGTRLSIL.

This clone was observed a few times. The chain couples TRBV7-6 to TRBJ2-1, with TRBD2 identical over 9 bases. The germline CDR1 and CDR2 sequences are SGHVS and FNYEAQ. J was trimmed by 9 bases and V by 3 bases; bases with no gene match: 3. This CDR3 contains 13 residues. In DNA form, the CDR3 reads TGTGCCAGCAGCTTGCAACTAGCGGGTGAGCAGTTCTTC. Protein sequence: CASSLQLAGEQFF.

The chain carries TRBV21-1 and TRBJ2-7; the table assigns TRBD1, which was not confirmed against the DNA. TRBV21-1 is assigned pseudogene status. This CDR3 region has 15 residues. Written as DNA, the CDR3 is TGTGCCAGCAACCGCCGGGACAGGGGGCTCCACGAGCAGTACTTC. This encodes CASNRRDRGLHEQYF.

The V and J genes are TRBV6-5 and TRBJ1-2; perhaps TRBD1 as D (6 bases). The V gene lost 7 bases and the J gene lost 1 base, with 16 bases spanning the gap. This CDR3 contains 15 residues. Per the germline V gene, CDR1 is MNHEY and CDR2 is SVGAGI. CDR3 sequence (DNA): TGTGCCAGCAATTCTGGGGAGGGGGGTAACTATGGCTACACCTTC. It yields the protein CASNSGEGGNYGYTF.

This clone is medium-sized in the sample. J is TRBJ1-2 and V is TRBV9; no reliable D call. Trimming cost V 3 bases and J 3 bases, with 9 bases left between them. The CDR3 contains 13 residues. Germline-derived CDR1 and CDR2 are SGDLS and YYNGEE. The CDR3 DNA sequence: TGTGCCAGCAGCGATAGCGGGGACTATGGCTACACCTTC. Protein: CASSDSGDYGYTF.

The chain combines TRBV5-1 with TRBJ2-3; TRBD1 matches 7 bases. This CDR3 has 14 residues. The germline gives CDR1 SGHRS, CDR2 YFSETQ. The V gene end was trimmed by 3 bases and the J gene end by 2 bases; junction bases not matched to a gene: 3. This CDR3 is CASSSGQFTDTQYF. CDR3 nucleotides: TGCGCCAGCAGCTCGGGACAGTTCACAGATACGCAGTATTTT.

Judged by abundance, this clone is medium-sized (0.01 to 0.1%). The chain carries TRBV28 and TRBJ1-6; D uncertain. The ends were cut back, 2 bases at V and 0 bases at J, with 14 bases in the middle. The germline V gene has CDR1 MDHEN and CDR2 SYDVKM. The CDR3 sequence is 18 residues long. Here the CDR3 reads CASSLALSTRSYNSPLHF. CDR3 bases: TGTGCCAGCAGTTTAGCCCTTTCGACACGCTCCTATAATTCACCCCTCCACTTT. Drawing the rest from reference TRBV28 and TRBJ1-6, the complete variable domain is DVKVTQSSRYLVKRTGEKVFLECVQDMDHENMFWYRQDPGLGLRLIYFSYDVKMKEKGDIPEGYSVSREKKERFSLILESASTNQTSMYLCASSLALSTRSYNSPLHFGNGTRLTVT.

The CDR3 nucleotides are TGTGCCAGCAGCGCGGGACAGGCGGGAGCAGATACGCAGTATTTT. Translating it yields CASSAGQAGADTQYF. The genes are TRBV6-1 and TRBJ2-3, with D tentatively TRBD1 (8 bases). Trimming took off 6 bases at V and 4 bases at J, with 17 bases between the two ends. The CDR3 is made up of 15 amino acids. Per germline, CDR1 MNHNS and CDR2 SASEGT.

The CDR3 is CASSEDSGELFF. CDR3 coding DNA: TGTGCCAGCAGTGAGGATTCTGGGGAGCTGTTTTTT. The rearrangement joins TRBV6-6 to TRBJ2-2, with D uncertain. V was trimmed by 5 bases and J by 8 bases, leaving 9 bases between them. CDR1 MNHNY and CDR2 SVGAGI come from the germline V gene (reference sequence). The CDR3 consists of 12 residues.

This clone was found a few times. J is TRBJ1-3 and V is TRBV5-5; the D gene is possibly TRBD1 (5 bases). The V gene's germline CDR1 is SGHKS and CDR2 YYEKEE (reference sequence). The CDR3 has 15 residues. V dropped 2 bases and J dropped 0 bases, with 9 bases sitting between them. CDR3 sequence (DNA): TGTGCCAGCAGCTTCCTAGACAGCTCTGGAAACACCATATATTTT. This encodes CASSFLDSSGNTIYF. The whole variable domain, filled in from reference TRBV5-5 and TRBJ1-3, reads DAGVTQSPTHLIKTRGQQVTLRCSPISGHKSVSWYQQVLGQGPQFIFQYYEKEERGRGNFPDRFSARQFPNYSSELNVNALLLGDSALYLCASSFLDSSGNTIYFGEGSWLTVV.

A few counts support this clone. The CDR3 region has the DNA TGTGCCATCAGTGAGGCTAGCGGGGCAACCGGGGAGCTGTTTTTT. It yields the protein CAISEASGATGELFF. This chain connects TRBV10-3 to TRBJ2-2; TRBD2 matches at 9 bases. Germline CDR1 reads ENHRY; CDR2 reads SYGVKD. CDR3 size: 15 residues. Trimming at V came to 2 bases and at J to 5 bases, leaving 3 bases not matched to a gene.

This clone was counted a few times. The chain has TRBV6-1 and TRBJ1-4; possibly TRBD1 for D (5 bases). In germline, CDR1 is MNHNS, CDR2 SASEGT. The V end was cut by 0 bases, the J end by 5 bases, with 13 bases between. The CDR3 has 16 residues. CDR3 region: CASSEAWTIPNEKLFF. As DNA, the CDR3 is TGTGCCAGCAGTGAAGCCTGGACAATACCGAATGAAAAACTGTTTTTT.

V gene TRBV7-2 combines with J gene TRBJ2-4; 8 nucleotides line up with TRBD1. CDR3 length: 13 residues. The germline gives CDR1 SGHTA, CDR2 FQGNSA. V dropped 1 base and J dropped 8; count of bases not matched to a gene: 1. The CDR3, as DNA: TGTGCCAGCAGCTTAGACAGGGGGGACATTCAGTACTTC. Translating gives CASSLDRGDIQYF.

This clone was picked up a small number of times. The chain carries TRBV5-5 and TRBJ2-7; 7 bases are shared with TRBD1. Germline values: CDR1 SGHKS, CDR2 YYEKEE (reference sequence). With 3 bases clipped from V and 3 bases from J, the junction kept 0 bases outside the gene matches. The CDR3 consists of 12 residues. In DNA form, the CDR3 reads TGTGCCAGCAGCTGGACAGGCTACGAGCAGTACTTC. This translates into CASSWTGYEQYF.